This TCR beta chain was profiled in a study of blood T cell repertoires in COVID-19. Across the study: Acute and convalescent COVID-19 samples came from the United States, Italy and Spain. PBMCs, B-cell-depleted T cells, or T cells were the source of the cDNA or gDNA that made up the material.

Trimming stripped 6 bases from V and 4 bases from J, with 9 bases between. The CDR3 is 12 residues long. Per the germline V gene, CDR1 is WSHSY and CDR2 is SAAADI. In the original processing: Amplification of reference gene primers provided the estimated nucleated cell counts. Only in-frame clones appear in the TCRdb table, and some are missing; sequencing was by immunoSEQ multiplex PCR. V and J calls and clone size are those listed in that table; D and trimming were worked out from the DNA. This table has about 200,000 clones, 70% to 90% appearing once. Sample: peripheral blood. The clonotype originates from a woman aged 40 to 49 who had recovered from COVID-19. The chain couples TRBV10-2 to TRBJ2-5; possibly TRBD2 for D (6 bases). CDR3 protein: CASRTSTETQYF. For the CDR3, the DNA is TGCGCCAGCAGGACTAGTACAGAGACCCAGTACTTC.